Reported below is one T cell receptor beta chain. The data were taken from a study of technical replicates of blood from several donors. Germline V CDR1 and CDR2: SGHAT, FQNNGV. This CDR3 is 12 amino acids long. The V end was cut by 5 bases, the J end by 8 bases, with 10 bases between. The data were produced by immunoSEQ multiplex PCR, yet TCRdb's version contains in-frame clones alone and is incomplete. The sample comprises 40,000 to 60,000 clones, 80% to 95% of which are singletons, and about 3.8% rests with the top ten. The receptor was isolated from a human donor in good health. Some clones in this sample may be carry-over from other donors' samples. This rearrangement joins TRBV11-2 to TRBJ2-4, with D unresolved. Sequenced sample: PBMCs. As DNA, the CDR3 is TGTGCCAGCAGCCCCCGCCCGGACATTCAGTACTTC. Its protein is CASSPRPDIQYF.